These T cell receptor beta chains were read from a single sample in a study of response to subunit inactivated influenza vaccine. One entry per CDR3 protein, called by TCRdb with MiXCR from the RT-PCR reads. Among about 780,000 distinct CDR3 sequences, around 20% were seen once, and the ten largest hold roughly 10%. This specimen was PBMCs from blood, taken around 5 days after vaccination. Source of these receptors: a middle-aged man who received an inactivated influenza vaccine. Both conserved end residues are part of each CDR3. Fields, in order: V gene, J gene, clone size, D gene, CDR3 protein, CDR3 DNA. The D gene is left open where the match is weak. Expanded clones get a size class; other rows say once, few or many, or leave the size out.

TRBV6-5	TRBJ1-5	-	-	CASSYSILNQPQHF	TGTGCCAGCAGTTACTCGATTTTGAATCAGCCCCAGCATTTT
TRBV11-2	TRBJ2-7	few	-	CASSLGGLLVEQYF	TGTGCCAGCAGCTTAGGCGGTTTACTCGTCGAGCAGTACTTC
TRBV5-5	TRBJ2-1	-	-	CASRQASYNEQFF	TGTGCCAGTCGACAGGCTTCCTACAATGAGCAGTTCTTC
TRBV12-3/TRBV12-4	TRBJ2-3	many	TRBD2	CASSLGLAGGTDTQYF	TGTGCCAGCAGCTTGGGACTAGCGGGAGGAACAGATACGCAGTATTTT
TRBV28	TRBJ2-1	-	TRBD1	CASRPGTGRFNEQFF	TGTGCCAGCAGGCCCGGGACAGGTCGGTTCAATGAGCAGTTCTTC
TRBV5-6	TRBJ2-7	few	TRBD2	CASSLVGSGRAGYEQYF	TGTGCCAGCAGCTTGGTCGGTAGCGGGAGGGCCGGGTACGAGCAGTACTTC
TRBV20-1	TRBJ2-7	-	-	CSAEATLYEQYF	TGCAGTGCCGAGGCTACCCTCTACGAGCAGTACTTC
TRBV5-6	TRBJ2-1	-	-	CASSRPDSFNNEQFF	TGTGCCAGCAGCCGACCGGACAGTTTCAACAATGAGCAGTTCTTC
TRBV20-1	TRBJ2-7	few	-	CSASRDPNSYEQYF	TGCAGTGCTAGCCGGGACCCGAACTCCTACGAGCAGTACTTC
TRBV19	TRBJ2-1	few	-	CASSIGGLSSYNEQFF	TGTGCCAGTAGTATCGGCGGGCTTAGCTCCTACAATGAGCAGTTCTTC
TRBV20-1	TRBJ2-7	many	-	CSAHGQSYEQYF	TGCAGTGCCCACGGACAGTCCTACGAGCAGTACTTC
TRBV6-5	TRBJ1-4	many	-	CASSNEKLFF	TGTGCCAGCAGTAATGAAAAACTGTTTTTT
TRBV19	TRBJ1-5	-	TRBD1	CASSLRGSGNQPQHF	TGTGCCAGTAGCCTCAGGGGGTCTGGCAATCAGCCCCAGCATTTT
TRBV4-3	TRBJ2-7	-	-	CASSQDVGRSYEQYF	TGCGCCAGCAGCCAAGATGTCGGACGATCCTACGAGCAGTACTTC
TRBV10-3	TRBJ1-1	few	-	CAISEFTANTEAFF	TGTGCCATCAGTGAGTTTACTGCAAACACTGAAGCTTTCTTT
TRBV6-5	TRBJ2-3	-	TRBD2	CASSLSGRAGDTQYF	TGTGCCAGCAGTTTAAGCGGGAGGGCCGGAGATACGCAGTATTTT
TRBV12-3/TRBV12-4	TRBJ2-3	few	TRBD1	CASSLGQGDLHTQYF	TGTGCCAGCAGTTTAGGACAGGGGGACTTGCATACGCAGTATTTT
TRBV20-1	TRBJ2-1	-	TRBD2	CSARGVSSGVYNEQFF	TGCAGTGCTAGAGGAGTTTCTAGCGGGGTGTACAATGAGCAGTTCTTC
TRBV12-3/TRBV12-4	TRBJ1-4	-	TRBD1	CASSLNRGEKLFF	TGTGCCAGCAGTCTGAACAGGGGTGAAAAACTGTTTTTT
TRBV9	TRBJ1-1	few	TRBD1	CASSVEAGGYTEAFF	TGTGCCAGCAGCGTAGAGGCAGGGGGGTACACTGAAGCTTTCTTT
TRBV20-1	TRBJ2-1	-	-	CSARLNRAGLYNEQFF	TGCAGTGCTAGACTCAACCGAGCGGGCCTCTACAATGAGCAGTTCTTC
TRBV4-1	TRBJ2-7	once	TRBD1	CASSQVSDRAREQYF	TGCGCCAGCAGCCAAGTCAGTGACAGGGCTCGGGAGCAGTACTTC
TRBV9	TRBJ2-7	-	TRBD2	CASHPEPSGRNDEQYF	TGTGCCAGCCACCCGGAGCCTAGCGGGCGAAACGACGAGCAGTACTTC
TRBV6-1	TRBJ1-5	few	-	CASSEAGSNQPQHF	TGTGCCAGCAGTGAAGCGGGATCCAATCAGCCCCAGCATTTT
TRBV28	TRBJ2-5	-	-	CASRGRGREETQYF	TGTGCCAGCCGTGGGCGGGGGCGCGAAGAGACCCAGTACTTC
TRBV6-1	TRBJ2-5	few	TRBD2	CASRRGLAEQTQYF	TGTGCCAGCAGGCGGGGACTAGCAGAGCAGACCCAGTACTTC
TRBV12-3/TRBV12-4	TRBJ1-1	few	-	CASRPRQVEAFF	TGTGCCAGCAGACCCCGACAGGTTGAAGCTTTCTTT
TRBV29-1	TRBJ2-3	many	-	CSVDSDGVGSDTQYF	TGCAGCGTCGACAGCGACGGGGTAGGGTCAGATACGCAGTATTTT
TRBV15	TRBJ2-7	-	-	CATSREGGATYEQYF	TGTGCCACCAGCAGAGAGGGGGGAGCCACCTACGAGCAGTACTTC
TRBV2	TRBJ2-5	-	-	CASRRSALGETQYF	TGTGCCAGCAGACGTAGCGCCCTAGGAGAGACCCAGTACTTC
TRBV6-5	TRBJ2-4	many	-	CASSWSNIQYF	TGTGCCAGCAGTTGGTCAAACATTCAGTACTTC
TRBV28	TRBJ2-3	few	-	CASTPPSANTDTQYF	TGTGCCAGCACCCCCCCCTCAGCCAACACAGATACGCAGTATTTT
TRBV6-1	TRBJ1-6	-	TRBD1	CASSAEGGAGSPLHF	TGTGCCAGCAGTGCGGAAGGGGGCGCGGGGTCACCCCTCCACTTT
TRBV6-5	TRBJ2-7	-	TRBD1	CASSSPGQVTEQYF	TGTGCCAGCAGTTCCCCTGGACAGGTGACCGAGCAGTACTTC
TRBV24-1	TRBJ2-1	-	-	CATSDFNGVHEQFF	TGTGCCACCAGTGATTTCAACGGGGTCCATGAGCAGTTCTTC
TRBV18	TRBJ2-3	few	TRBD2	CASSPGLAGAIGTDTQYF	TGTGCCAGCTCACCTGGACTAGCGGGGGCCATCGGCACAGATACGCAGTATTTT
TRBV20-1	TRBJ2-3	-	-	CSASPWGEDTQYF	TGCAGTGCTAGCCCTTGGGGGGAGGATACGCAGTATTTT